These 21 T cell receptor beta chains originate from one sample sequenced in a study of CD8 T cells in Susac syndrome. RNA amounts of about 0.5 to 1 ug underwent reverse transcription with random hexamers. Using its own MiXCR run on the immunoSEQ multiplex PCR reads, TCRdb lists one record per CDR3 protein. Among a few hundred thousand distinct CDR3 sequences listed, 92% were seen once. The sequencing sample was made of CD8+ T cells from PBMCs. The receptor set was obtained from a human donor with multiple sclerosis.

The J gene is TRBJ1-5, the V gene TRBV10-3, with D unclear. Germline V CDR1 and CDR2: ENHRY, SYGVKD. This CDR3 contains 13 residues. The V end was cut by 4 bases, the J end by 6 bases, with 10 bases between. The chain's CDR3 is CAISGAASQPQHF. In DNA, the CDR3 is TGTGCCATCAGTGGGGCAGCTAGTCAGCCCCAGCATTTT.

This chain connects TRBV12-3 or TRBV12-4 to TRBJ1-4; D is possibly TRBD1 (5 bases). The CDR3 sequence is 15 residues long. V was trimmed by 6 bases and J by 8 bases, leaving 19 bases between them. CDR3 nucleotide sequence: TGTGCCAGCAGCCCGACGAACAGGAATTACGAAAAACTGTTTTTT. Translation: CASSPTNRNYEKLFF.

This clonotype was seen a few times. The CDR3 protein is CASSPGGSNQPQHF. In nucleotides, the CDR3 is TGTGCCTCCTCCCCGGGGGGGAGCAATCAGCCCCAGCATTTT. The chain employs TRBV30 and TRBJ1-5; weak D call: TRBD1 (5 bases). The CDR3 is 14 amino acids. Germline loops: CDR1 GTSNPN, CDR2 SVGIG (reference sequence). Trimming stripped 7 bases from V and 1 base from J, with 14 bases between.

This chain uses TRBV30 with TRBJ2-5; D tentatively fits TRBD1 or TRBD2 (5 bases each). Germline V gene data show CDR1 as GTSNPN and CDR2 as SVGIG (reference sequence). V was trimmed by 4 bases and J by 1 base, leaving 7 bases between them. This CDR3 is 12 amino acids long. This CDR3 reads CAWTGSQETQYF. CDR3 nucleotide sequence: TGTGCCTGGACAGGGAGCCAAGAGACCCAGTACTTC. The full variable domain, its missing parts supplied by reference TRBV30 and TRBJ2-5, is SQTIHQWPATLVQPVGSPLSLECTVEGTSNPNLYWYRQAAGRGLQLLFYSVGIGQISSEVPQNLSASRPQDRQFILSSKKLLLSDSGFYLCAWTGSQETQYFGPGTRLLVL.

This sequence joins TRBV4-1 and TRBJ2-5; D tentatively fits TRBD1 or TRBD2 (6 bases each). Germline V gives CDR1 MGHRA, CDR2 YSYEKL. With 0 bases removed from V and 0 bases from J, the gap between germline ends came to 17 bases. The CDR3 has 18 amino acids. The CDR3 DNA follows: TGCGCCAGCAGCCAAGAGGGGGGTCCAGGGGACAACCAAGAGACCCAGTACTTC. The encoded protein is CASSQEGGPGDNQETQYF.

The J gene is TRBJ2-1, the V gene TRBV5-1, with 8 bases lining up with TRBD1. Germline CDR1 reads SGHRS; CDR2 reads YFSETQ. The CDR3 runs 12 residues. The junction had 5 bases not matched to a gene; V was cut back by 7 bases and J by 8 bases. The CDR3 bases are TGCGCCAGCCGACAGGGGATCTATGAGCAGTTCTTC. Protein sequence: CASRQGIYEQFF.

This sequence joins TRBV27 and TRBJ1-4; 8 nucleotides line up with TRBD1. The CDR3 runs 13 residues. Trimming at V came to 3 bases and at J to 8 bases, leaving 2 bases not matched to a gene. Germline V gives CDR1 MNHEY, CDR2 SMNVEV (reference sequence). The CDR3 sequence is CASSFAGGEKLFF. The CDR3 DNA follows: TGTGCCAGCAGTTTTGCAGGGGGCGAAAAACTGTTTTTT.

This chain uses TRBV11-2 with TRBJ2-5, with D hard to call. The CDR3 spans 15 residues. With 2 bases removed from V and 5 bases from J, the gap between germline ends came to 15 bases. Looked up from germline, CDR1 is SGHAT and CDR2 is FQNNGV. The CDR3 reads CASSLSQLYSETQYF. CDR3 sequence (DNA): TGTGCCAGCAGCTTATCCCAACTATACAGCGAGACCCAGTACTTC. Drawing the rest from reference TRBV11-2 and TRBJ2-5, the complete variable domain is EAGVAQSPRYKIIEKRQSVAFWCNPISGHATLYWYQQILGQGPKLLIQFQNNGVVDDSQLPKDRFSAERLKGVDSTLKIQPAKLEDSAVYLCASSLSQLYSETQYFGPGTRLLVL.

The CDR3 coding sequence is TGTGCCAGCAGCCTACCTCAAGCGGGGGGCTCCTACAATGAGCAGTTCTTC. Protein product: CASSLPQAGGSYNEQFF. The V gene is TRBV13, the J gene TRBJ2-1, with TRBD2 matching 9 bases. Looked up from germline, CDR1 is PRHDT and CDR2 is FYEKMQ (reference sequence). This CDR3 is 17 amino acids long. V was pared by 5 bases and J by 0 bases, with 8 bases of the junction left unmatched.

The rearrangement links TRBV9 to TRBJ1-1; D not resolved. V was cut by 3 bases and J by 1 base, with 7 bases left in between. CDR3 size: 13 residues. CDR1 is SGDLS, CDR2 YYNGEE, per germline. The CDR3 loop is CASSASANTEAFF. The DNA of the CDR3 is TGTGCCAGCAGCGCGTCAGCGAACACTGAAGCTTTCTTT.

The chain recombines TRBV7-2 with TRBJ1-2, with no clear D. Germline V CDR1 and CDR2: SGHTA, FQGNSA. This CDR3 is built from 14 residues. Deletions cut 1 base from V and 6 bases from J, with 12 bases between. CDR3 sequence (DNA): TGTGCCAGCAGCTTAGACGCACAACCCCATGGCTACACCTTC. Its translation is CASSLDAQPHGYTF.

V usage is TRBV4-3 and J usage is TRBJ2-1; 7 bases line up with TRBD2. Germline CDR1 is LGHNA and CDR2 is YSLEER. Trimming cost V 4 bases and J 6 bases; bases outside gene matches: 9. The CDR3 is made up of 15 amino acids. This chain's CDR3 is CASSLREGLANEQFF. CDR3 nucleotide sequence: TGCGCCAGCAGCCTAAGGGAGGGGTTGGCCAATGAGCAGTTCTTC.

This clonotype appeared a single time. The chain joins TRBV6-5 to TRBJ1-2, with no clear D. Trimming took off 5 bases at V and 4 bases at J, with 14 bases between the two ends. Germline V CDR1 and CDR2: MNHEY, SVGAGI. This CDR3 contains 14 residues. CDR3 protein: CASSTRQTRYGYTF. The DNA for the CDR3 is TGTGCCAGCAGTACTCGACAAACCCGCTATGGCTACACCTTC.

This sequence joins TRBV6-2 or TRBV6-3 and TRBJ2-1; 8 bases map to TRBD2. Germline V CDR1 and CDR2: MNHEY, SVGEGT. The V and J ends lost 3 bases and 6 bases, in that order; junction bases with no gene match: 10. This CDR3 has 16 residues. CDR3 in DNA: TGTGCCAGCAGTTATCGAAGCCTAGCGGGCCTCAATGAGCAGTTCTTC. Amino acids: CASSYRSLAGLNEQFF.

This sequence joins TRBV14 and TRBJ1-4, with 8 positions matching TRBD1. Trimming cost V 1 base and J 8 bases; bases outside gene matches: 6. CDR3 length equals 15 residues. Germline CDR1 SGHDN, CDR2 FVKESK. The CDR3 loop is CASSQVGTGDEKLFF. CDR3 sequence (DNA): TGTGCCAGCAGCCAAGTCGGGACAGGTGACGAAAAACTGTTTTTT.

The chain carries TRBV7-9 and TRBJ2-7; D tentatively fits TRBD1 or TRBD2 (6 bases each). Germline V gives CDR1 SEHNR, CDR2 FQNEAQ (reference sequence). V lost 0 bases and J 8 bases, leaving 11 bases between the germline ends. The length of the CDR3 is 13 residues. The DNA of the CDR3 is TGTGCCAGCAGCTTAGCTCCGGGGGCGAAGCAGTACTTC. Translation: CASSLAPGAKQYF.

V usage is TRBV7-9 and J usage is TRBJ1-2; no reliable D call. V gave up 3 bases and J gave up 0 bases, with 8 bases separating them. The germline gives CDR1 SEHNR, CDR2 FQNEAQ (reference sequence). CDR3 length: 14 residues. In DNA form, the CDR3 reads TGTGCCAGCAGCTTCCCAAGGTCTAACTATGGCTACACCTTC. Translation: CASSFPRSNYGYTF.

The chain links TRBV2 to TRBJ1-2, with D tentatively TRBD1 (6 bases). In germline, CDR1 is SNHLY, CDR2 FYNNEI. The CDR3 extends over 12 amino acids. The germline V and J ends were trimmed by 7 bases and 4 bases, with 10 bases remaining between them. CDR3 loop: CASNRDGYGYTF. CDR3 nucleotides: TGTGCCAGCAACAGGGACGGCTATGGCTACACCTTC.

This clonotype was picked up a small number of times. The genes are TRBV30 and TRBJ2-7, with D possibly TRBD2 on 5 matching bases. This CDR3 is built from 14 residues. Germline CDR1 reads GTSNPN; CDR2 reads SVGIG (reference sequence). Between the trimmed V and J ends, which lost 3 bases and 5 bases, there was a span of 17 bases. The CDR3 reads CAWSPPGYPHEQYF. In nucleotides, the CDR3 is TGTGCCTGGAGCCCCCCGGGGTATCCCCACGAGCAGTACTTC.

J is TRBJ2-1 and V is TRBV7-8; 7 positions match TRBD1. The CDR3 is 14 amino acids. Unmatched junction bases numbered 7, after V lost 1 base and J lost 10 bases. CDR1 is SGHVS and CDR2 is FQNEAQ in the germline V gene. In DNA form, the CDR3 reads TGTGCCAGCAGCTTAGAGCCCCCGGGACAGGAGCAGTTCTTC. This translates into CASSLEPPGQEQFF.

In this sample, this clonotype turned up a few times. The chain carries TRBV9 and TRBJ2-1; the D gene is possibly TRBD2 (7 bases). The CDR3 has 15 amino acids. Per the germline V gene, CDR1 is SGDLS and CDR2 is YYNGEE. The germline V and J ends were trimmed by 2 bases and 2 bases, with 11 bases remaining between them. The CDR3 nucleotides are TGTGCCAGCAGCGTTGGCGGGGGCACCTACAATGAGCAGTTCTTC. Its translation: CASSVGGGTYNEQFF.